This paragraph reports one T cell receptor (beta chain). Sequencing was performed with immunoSEQ multiplex PCR; in TCRdb, only in-frame clones are kept and a portion is missing. The sample has a few hundred thousand clones; approximately 80% are singletons. The sample comes from a study of blood T cell repertoires in COVID-19. Study information: The United States, Italy and Spain provided the acute and convalescent COVID-19 samples.

The CDR3 is made up of 16 amino acids. Germline V CDR1 and CDR2: LNHDA, SQIVND (reference sequence). V was pared by 4 bases and J by 4 bases, with 8 bases of the junction left unmatched. The chain is built from TRBV19 and TRBJ2-3; the match to TRBD1 covers 10 bases. The sequenced sample was peripheral blood. This TCR was sampled from a human donor with acute or convalescent COVID-19. The donor label of this sample is uncertain. CDR3 loop: CASSTLKDRGADTQYF. As DNA, the CDR3 is TGTGCCAGTAGTACGCTTAAGGACAGGGGGGCAGATACGCAGTATTTT.